This T cell receptor beta chain was captured in a study of control samples from healthy donors and cancer patients (dated by TCRdb to the early 2020s). V and J are trimmed by 7 bases and 3 bases, and the gene matches miss 10 bases of the junction. The CDR3 spans 15 residues, from the cysteine through the phenylalanine. Just the 45-base CDR3 DNA is kept, in frame starting at base 1. The CDR1 and CDR2 encoded by the germline V gene are MNHEY and SVGAGI. To prepare the library, the immunoSEQ multiplex PCR assay was applied. Not all clones reach the TCRdb copy of this immuneACCESS table, which keeps in-frame sequences only. Checked studies attribute under half of the gap to unresolved V genes and leave the rest unexplained. Here the sample has about 140,000 clones; 92% occur a single time. The ten largest clones add up to approximately 11% of the sample. Comment on this clone: No cognate antigen has been identified for it. The input lacks base qualities; no much larger clone sits a single base away.

This receptor chain uses TRBV6-5 and TRBJ2-3; 7 of the junction bases match TRBD1. Sequenced material: blood. This receptor was identified in a man aged 25 to 45 in good health. The CDR3 reads as follows: CASNAGTAQTDTQYF. DNA sequence: TGTGCCAGCAATGCCGGGACAGCCCAAACAGATACGCAGTATTTT.